This T cell receptor beta chain derives from a study of cytotoxic CD8 clonotypes in ibrutinib-treated CLL. Study-wide context: Patient counts were around 12 relapsed/refractory, roughly 15 treatment-naive and under 18 IGHV unmutated. After treatment lasting a median roughly 12 months, range 6 to 36, response samples were collected. Notes on the study in general: Clonality increased at ibrutinib response, then returned toward baseline at progression.

Concerning this clone: The antigen is undetermined.

CDR1 is LNHDA, CDR2 SQIVND, per germline (reference sequence). The CDR3 totals 14 residues. V was trimmed by 5 bases and J by 5 bases, leaving 15 bases between them. Some clones are missing from TCRdb's copy, which holds only in-frame ones; the method was immunoSEQ multiplex PCR. The table lists over 120,000 clones, about 84% of them singletons. The rearrangement joins TRBV19 to TRBJ1-1; unclear D gene. This TCR was recovered from a human donor with chronic lymphocytic leukemia. This material consisted of PBMCs, taken after 36 months of ibrutinib treatment. The CDR3 protein is CASSGVYPRTEAFF. The CDR3 region has the DNA TGTGCCAGTAGTGGGGTTTATCCCCGGACTGAAGCTTTCTTT. Looking up the rest from reference TRBV19 and TRBJ1-1 gives the full variable domain: DGGITQSPKYLFRKEGQNVTLSCEQNLNHDAMYWYRQDPGQGLRLIYYSQIVNDFQKGDIAEGYSVSREKKESFPLTVTSAQKNPTAFYLCASSGVYPRTEAFFGQGTRLTVV.